Shown below are 25 T cell receptor beta chains from a single sample sequenced in a study of Ad26.COV2.S vaccination and SARS-CoV-2 variants. The table came from immunoSEQ multiplex PCR; TCRdb's copy has only in-frame clones and leaves some out. Here the sample spans 300,000 to 350,000 clones, around 89% being singletons. The treatment here: around 19 received Ad26.COV2.S at low or high dose, single or two shots; roughly five received placebo; per-sample allocation not given. Sample collection was performed on day 63 after the first vaccine or placebo injection. The starting material was peripheral blood, obtained in a trial of Ad26.COV2.S vaccine versus placebo. These receptor sequences come from a person between 18 and 65 years old who received the Ad26.COV2.S COVID-19 vaccine or a placebo.

The rearrangement links TRBV15 to TRBJ1-2; the D gene is possibly TRBD1 (5 bases). From germline, CDR1 is LNHNV and CDR2 YYDKDF (reference sequence). Deletions cut 4 bases from V and 8 bases from J, with 17 bases between. This CDR3 region has 14 residues. This CDR3 is CATSTGTAAPGYTF. The DNA for the CDR3 is TGTGCCACCAGCACCGGGACGGCGGCCCCCGGCTACACCTTC.

The V call is TRBV14, the J call TRBJ1-3, with a weak D call TRBD1 (6 bases). V lost 4 bases, J lost 1 base, and 8 bases lay in between. Germline V gives CDR1 SGHDN, CDR2 FVKESK. The CDR3 length is 14 residues. DNA of the CDR3: TGTGCCAGCAGCCCCAGGGGTTCTGGAAACACCATATATTTT. Its translation is CASSPRGSGNTIYF.

The genes are TRBV30 and TRBJ2-1; TRBD1 is a possible D gene (6 bases). Trimming removed 0 bases from V and 9 bases from J, with 12 bases in between. The CDR3 has 13 amino acids. Germline V CDR1 and CDR2: GTSNPN, SVGIG (reference sequence). The CDR3, as DNA: TGTGCCTGGAGTGTGCGTCAGGGGAGTGAGCAGTTCTTC. It codes for CAWSVRQGSEQFF.

The J gene is TRBJ1-4, the V gene TRBV7-2; D call uncertain. The germline V gene encodes CDR1 SGHTA and CDR2 FQGNSA. CDR3 size: 13 residues. Trimming stripped 1 base from V and 6 bases from J, with 6 bases between. The CDR3 region is CASSLDPYEKLFF. The CDR3 DNA reads as TGTGCCAGCAGCTTAGATCCCTATGAAAAACTGTTTTTT.

This clone occurred a few times. The genes are TRBV7-9 and TRBJ2-1; D is unresolved. Germline CDR1 reads SEHNR; CDR2 reads FQNEAQ (reference sequence). V lost 4 bases, J lost 4 bases, and 8 bases lay in between. The CDR3 extends over 13 amino acids. CDR3 sequence (DNA): TGTGCCAGCAGCTATTCAAGTTACAATGAGCAGTTCTTC. As protein: CASSYSSYNEQFF.

This clone was recorded once. The rearrangement joins TRBV7-3 to TRBJ1-3; D is unresolved. Germline values: CDR1 SGHTA, CDR2 FQGTGA. V lost 4 bases and J lost 0, with 13 bases in between. This CDR3 is 16 amino acids long. The CDR3 DNA sequence: TGTGCCAGCAGCTCGTCCTTTGACTACTCTGGAAACACCATATATTTT. It codes for CASSSSFDYSGNTIYF. The whole variable domain, remainder taken from reference TRBV7-3 and TRBJ1-3, is GAGVSQTPSNKVTEKGKYVELRCDPISGHTALYWYRQSLGQGPEFLIYFQGTGAADDSGLPNDRFFAVRPEGSVSTLKIQRTERGDSAVYLCASSSSFDYSGNTIYFGEGSWLTVV.

The chain couples TRBV9 to TRBJ2-1; 7 nucleotides agree with TRBD2. The germline V gene has CDR1 SGDLS and CDR2 YYNGEE. With V trimmed by 0 bases and J by 1 base, 4 bases remained unmatched. The CDR3 has 16 residues. CDR3 coding DNA: TGTGCCAGCAGCGTAGGAGCGGGGACGTCCTACAATGAGCAGTTCTTC. Protein product: CASSVGAGTSYNEQFF.

V is TRBV6-6 and J is TRBJ1-2, with D hard to call. The V and J ends lost 0 bases and 3 bases respectively, with 14 bases between them. The CDR3 spans 16 residues. Germline V lookup: CDR1 MNHNY, CDR2 SVGAGI (reference sequence). The chain's CDR3 is CASSYSSRLEDYGYTF. Here the CDR3 DNA reads TGTGCCAGCAGTTACTCGTCCAGGTTGGAGGACTATGGCTACACCTTC.

This rearrangement joins TRBV19 to TRBJ2-1, with 8 bases matching TRBD2. Germline V gives CDR1 LNHDA, CDR2 SQIVND (reference sequence). The CDR3 is 18 residues long. J lost 5 bases, V lost 2 bases, and 14 bases had no gene match. The CDR3 nucleotides read TGTGCCAGTAGTATATTTGGGGCGTTCGGGGGGGTGGACAATGAGCAGTTCTTC. Translating it yields CASSIFGAFGGVDNEQFF.

The chain links TRBV18 to TRBJ2-7; possibly TRBD2 for D (6 bases). CDR1 KGHSH and CDR2 LQKENI come from the germline V gene. V was clipped by 3 bases and J by 7 bases, with 19 bases between them. CDR3 length: 15 residues. The CDR3: CASSPPGTVAGEQYF. The CDR3 coding sequence is TGTGCCAGCTCACCGCCAGGGACGGTCGCGGGGGAGCAGTACTTC.

The chain links TRBV4-3 to TRBJ2-7; maybe TRBD2 (6 bases). V was pared by 1 base and J by 4 bases, with 14 bases between. This CDR3 spans 15 amino acids. Per germline, CDR1 LGHNA and CDR2 YSLEER. As DNA, the CDR3 is TGCGCCAGCAGCCAAGGTGGTGGGGGGTTGTACGAGCAGTACTTC. This gives the protein CASSQGGGGLYEQYF.

The genes are TRBV5-8 and TRBJ2-7; D gene uncertain. This CDR3 is built from 12 residues. The ends were cut back, 0 bases at V and 6 bases at J, with 7 bases in the middle. CDR1 is SGHTS and CDR2 is YDEGEE in the germline V gene. CDR3 residues: CASSLAVSEQYF. The CDR3 region has the DNA TGTGCCAGCAGCTTGGCCGTGTCCGAGCAGTACTTC.

The genes are TRBV6-2 or TRBV6-3 and TRBJ1-2, with a tentative D call TRBD1 (6 bases). Germline lookup yields CDR1 MNHEY and CDR2 SVGEGT. The CDR3 totals 13 residues. Trimming took 4 bases from V and 6 from J, leaving 12 bases between them. As DNA, the CDR3 is TGTGCCAGCAGTTCCTCCAGGGGACATGGCTACACCTTC. Translating gives CASSSSRGHGYTF.

The V call is TRBV4-1, the J call TRBJ2-1, with D maybe TRBD2 (6 bases). Germline V gene data show CDR1 as MGHRA and CDR2 as YSYEKL. This CDR3 has 17 amino acids. V lost 0 bases to trimming and J lost 4 bases, with 16 bases between them. CDR3 sequence (DNA): TGCGCCAGCAGCCAAGAGACAAGCGGGTGGGGTTACAATGAGCAGTTCTTC. Translating gives CASSQETSGWGYNEQFF.

The chain is built from TRBV5-4 and TRBJ2-2; 8 bases match TRBD1. V lost 4 bases and J lost 7; bases outside the gene matches: 9. The CDR3 runs 15 residues. Germline V gives CDR1 SGHNT, CDR2 YYREEE (reference sequence). The CDR3 sequence is CASSEGQGRVGELFF. DNA of the CDR3: TGTGCCAGCAGCGAAGGACAGGGAAGGGTCGGGGAGCTGTTTTTT.

V gene TRBV28 combines with J gene TRBJ1-1, with 7 bases fitting TRBD1. Per germline, CDR1 MDHEN and CDR2 SYDVKM. Trimming cost V 7 bases and J 11 bases; bases outside gene matches: 10. This CDR3 has 12 amino acids. Here the CDR3 DNA reads TGTGCCAGCACCGGGACAGAGGCGCGCGCTTTCTTT. Translation: CASTGTEARAFF.

V is TRBV6-5 and J is TRBJ1-2; the match to TRBD1 covers 9 bases. The CDR3 has 15 amino acids. Trimming at V came to 0 bases and at J to 8 bases, leaving 7 bases not matched to a gene. Germline CDR1 reads MNHEY; CDR2 reads SVGAGI. The CDR3: CASSYSGRGTGGYTF. The CDR3 DNA sequence: TGTGCCAGCAGTTACTCCGGGCGGGGGACAGGGGGCTACACCTTC.

As DNA, the CDR3 is TGTGCCAGCAGGGTTGGAGAGGCGGGCCAAAATTCACCCCTCCACTTT. Its translation: CASRVGEAGQNSPLHF. The J gene is TRBJ1-6, the V gene TRBV28, with D unresolved. The CDR3 is 16 residues long. Trimming removed 6 bases from V and 7 bases from J, with 19 bases in between. CDR1 is MDHEN and CDR2 is SYDVKM in the germline V gene.

The chain has TRBV9 and TRBJ2-1, with a tentative D call TRBD1 (6 bases). CDR3 length: 14 amino acids. CDR1 and CDR2 from the germline V gene are SGDLS and YYNGEE. Trimming stripped 5 bases from V and 7 bases from J, with 16 bases between. CDR3 nucleotides: TGTGCCAGCAGTCCTATTTCGAGGGGGAATGAGCAGTTCTTC. It translates to CASSPISRGNEQFF.

Only one count was recorded for this clone. The chain combines TRBV5-1 with TRBJ2-5; TRBD2 aligns across 8 bases. Germline CDR1 and CDR2: SGHRS and YFSETQ. With 2 bases clipped from V and 2 bases from J, the junction kept 11 bases outside the gene matches. This CDR3 is 17 amino acids long. The CDR3 loop is CASSFGLAGSLQETQYF. CDR3 DNA sequence: TGCGCCAGCAGCTTCGGACTAGCAGGGTCGTTACAAGAGACCCAGTACTTC.

The chain joins TRBV5-1 to TRBJ2-1; 9 nucleotides line up with TRBD2. This CDR3 is built from 17 residues. Trimming took 0 bases from V and 0 from J; bases not matched to a gene: 4. Germline CDR1 and CDR2: SGHRS and YFSETQ. This chain's CDR3 is CASSLAGGGASYNEQFF. CDR3 DNA sequence: TGCGCCAGCAGCTTGGCGGGCGGGGGGGCCTCCTACAATGAGCAGTTCTTC.

The CDR3 protein is CASSATGEAFF. In DNA form, the CDR3 reads TGTGCCAGCAGCGCGACAGGGGAAGCTTTCTTT. The genes are TRBV5-4 and TRBJ1-1; 7 bases align to TRBD1. Germline V CDR1 and CDR2: SGHNT, YYREEE (reference sequence). The CDR3 runs 11 residues. J gave up 8 bases and V 4 bases, and 2 bases lay outside the gene matches. Combining the CDR3 with reference TRBV5-4 and TRBJ1-1 gives the whole variable domain ETGVTQSPTHLIKTRGQQVTLRCSSQSGHNTVSWYQQALGQGPQFIFQYYREEENGRGNFPPRFSGLQFPNYSSELNVNALELDDSALYLCASSATGEAFFGQGTRLTVV.

The chain is built from TRBV19 and TRBJ1-4; weak D call: TRBD1 (6 bases). V lost 3 bases, J lost 5 bases, and 10 bases lay in between. The CDR3 is 14 amino acids. Germline assignment: CDR1 LNHDA and CDR2 SQIVND (reference sequence). The CDR3 nucleotides are TGTGCCAGTAGTATTCAGAGGGGGAATGAAAAACTGTTTTTT. Translated, it gives CASSIQRGNEKLFF.

The V and J genes are TRBV6-4 and TRBJ1-1, with no clear D. The germline V gene has CDR1 MRHNA and CDR2 SNTAGT. Trimming left V 5 bases short and J 2 bases short, with 12 bases between. The CDR3 consists of 14 residues. CDR3 in DNA: TGTGCCAGCAGTTTAGATGGGGAAAACACTGAAGCTTTCTTT. This encodes CASSLDGENTEAFF.

The chain couples TRBV4-3 to TRBJ2-3, with 9 nucleotides matching TRBD2. This CDR3 has 15 amino acids. V trimming: 1 base; J trimming: 1 base; junction bases outside the gene matches: 0. Germline V gene data show CDR1 as LGHNA and CDR2 as YSLEER. The CDR3 spells CASSQGGRGTDTQYF. For the CDR3, the DNA is TGCGCCAGCAGCCAAGGCGGGAGGGGCACAGATACGCAGTATTTT.